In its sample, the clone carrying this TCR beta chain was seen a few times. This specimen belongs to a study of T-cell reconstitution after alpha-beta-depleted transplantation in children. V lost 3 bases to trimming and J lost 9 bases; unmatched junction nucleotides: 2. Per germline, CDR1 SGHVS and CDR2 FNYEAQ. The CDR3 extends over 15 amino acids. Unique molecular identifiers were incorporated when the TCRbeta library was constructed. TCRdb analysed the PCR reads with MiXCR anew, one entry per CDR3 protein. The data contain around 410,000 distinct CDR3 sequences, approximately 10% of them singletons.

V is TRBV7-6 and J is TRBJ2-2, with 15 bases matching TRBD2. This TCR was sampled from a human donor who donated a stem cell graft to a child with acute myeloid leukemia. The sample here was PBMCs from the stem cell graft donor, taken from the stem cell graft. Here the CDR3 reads CASSFGTSGGRELFF. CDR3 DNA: TGTGCCAGCAGCTTCGGGACTAGCGGGGGGCGGGAGCTGTTTTTT.